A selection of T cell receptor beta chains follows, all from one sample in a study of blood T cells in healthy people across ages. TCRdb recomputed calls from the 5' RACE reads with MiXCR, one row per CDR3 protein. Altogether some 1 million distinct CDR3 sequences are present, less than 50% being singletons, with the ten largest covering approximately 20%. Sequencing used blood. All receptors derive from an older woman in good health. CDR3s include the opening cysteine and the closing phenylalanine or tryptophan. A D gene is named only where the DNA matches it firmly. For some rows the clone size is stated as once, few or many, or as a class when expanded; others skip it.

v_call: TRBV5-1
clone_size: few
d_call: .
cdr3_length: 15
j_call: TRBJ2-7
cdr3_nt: TGCGCCAGCAGCCCAGTACTTAGCAGCTCCTACGAGCAGTACTTC
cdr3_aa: CASSPVLSSSYEQYF

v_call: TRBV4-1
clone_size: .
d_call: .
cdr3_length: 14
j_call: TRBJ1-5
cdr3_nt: TGCGCCAGCAGCCAAGGACACTCATTGCGCCCCCAGCATTTT
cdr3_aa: CASSQGHSLRPQHF

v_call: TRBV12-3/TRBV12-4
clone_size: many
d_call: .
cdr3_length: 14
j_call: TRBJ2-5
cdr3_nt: TGTGCCAGCAGCTTTGGGGGTAACCAAGAGACCCAGTACTTC
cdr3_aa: CASSFGGNQETQYF

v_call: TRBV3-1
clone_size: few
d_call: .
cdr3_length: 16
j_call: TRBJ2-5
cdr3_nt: TGTGCCAGCAGCCAAGAGAGAGTAACAGGGACAGAGACCCAGTACTTC
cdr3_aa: CASSQERVTGTETQYF

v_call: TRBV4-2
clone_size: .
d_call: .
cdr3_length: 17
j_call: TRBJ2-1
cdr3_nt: TGTGCCAGCAGCCAAGAAGGCGCCAGGGCAACCTACAATGAGCAGTTCTTC
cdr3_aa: CASSQEGARATYNEQFF

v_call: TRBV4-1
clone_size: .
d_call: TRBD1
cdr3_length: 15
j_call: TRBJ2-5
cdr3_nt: TGCGCCAGCAGCCGTGGACAGGGTAGTTACGAGACCCAGTACTTC
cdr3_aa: CASSRGQGSYETQYF

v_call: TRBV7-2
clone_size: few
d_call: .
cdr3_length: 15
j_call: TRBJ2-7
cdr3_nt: TGTGCCAGCAGCTTAAGACGGGCCGGGAGATACGAGCAGTACTTC
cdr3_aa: CASSLRRAGRYEQYF

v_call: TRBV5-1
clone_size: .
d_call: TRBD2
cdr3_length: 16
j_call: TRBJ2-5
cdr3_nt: TGCGCCAGCAGCTTGGGAATCTTACGGGGGGAAGAGACCCAGTACTTC
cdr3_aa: CASSLGILRGEETQYF

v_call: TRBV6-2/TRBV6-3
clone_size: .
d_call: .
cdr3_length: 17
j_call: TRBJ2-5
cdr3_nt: TGTACCAGCAAAAAACCGCCGGGAAGAGGGTACCAAGAGACCCAGTACTTC
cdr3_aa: CTSKKPPGRGYQETQYF

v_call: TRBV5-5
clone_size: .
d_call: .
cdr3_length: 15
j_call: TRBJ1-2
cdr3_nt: TGTGCCAGCAGCTTGGAGGGTTCGGGTAACTATGGCTACACCTTC
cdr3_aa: CASSLEGSGNYGYTF

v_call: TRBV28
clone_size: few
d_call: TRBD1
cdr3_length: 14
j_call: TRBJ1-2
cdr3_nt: TGTGCCAGCAGGTTACAGGGGGCTCACTATGGCTACACCTTC
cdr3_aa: CASRLQGAHYGYTF

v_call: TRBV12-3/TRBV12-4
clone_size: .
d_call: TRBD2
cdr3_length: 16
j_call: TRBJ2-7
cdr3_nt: TGTGCCAGCAGCCTGACGGGAGGCTTATCCTACAATGAGCAGTACTTC
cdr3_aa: CASSLTGGLSYNEQYF

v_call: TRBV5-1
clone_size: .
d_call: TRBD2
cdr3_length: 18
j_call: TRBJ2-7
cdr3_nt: TGCGCCAGCAGCGAGACGACTAGCGGGAGGGCCTTAAACTACGAGCAGTACTTC
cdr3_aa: CASSETTSGRALNYEQYF

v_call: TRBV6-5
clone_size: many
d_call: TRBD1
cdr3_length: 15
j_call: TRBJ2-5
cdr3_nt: TGTGCCAGCAGTCAAATCAGGACAGGTCGGGAGACCCAGTACTTC
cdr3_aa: CASSQIRTGRETQYF

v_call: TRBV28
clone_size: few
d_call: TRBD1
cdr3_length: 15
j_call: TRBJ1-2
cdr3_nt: TGTGCCAGCAGTTTAGGGGGACAGGGGGCGCATGGCTACACCTTC
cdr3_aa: CASSLGGQGAHGYTF

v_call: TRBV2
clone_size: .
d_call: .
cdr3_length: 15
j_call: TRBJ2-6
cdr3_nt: TGTGCCAGCAGCTGGTCGAGCTCTGGGGCCAACGTCCTGACTTTC
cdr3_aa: CASSWSSSGANVLTF

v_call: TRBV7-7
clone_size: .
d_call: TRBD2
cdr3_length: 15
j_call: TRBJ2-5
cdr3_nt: TGTGCCAGCAGCTTAGCCCGTGGCGGGAGTGAGACCCAGTACTTC
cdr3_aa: CASSLARGGSETQYF

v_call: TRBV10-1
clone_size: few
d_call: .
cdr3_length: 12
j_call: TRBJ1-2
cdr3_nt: TGCGCCAGCAGTGAGTCGGGGTTCGGCTACACCTTC
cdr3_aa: CASSESGFGYTF

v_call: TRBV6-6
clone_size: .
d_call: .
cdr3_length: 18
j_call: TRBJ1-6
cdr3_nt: TGTGCCAGCAGTTTAAGTAACAGGGTGACCTCCTATAATTCACCCCTCCACTTT
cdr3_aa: CASSLSNRVTSYNSPLHF

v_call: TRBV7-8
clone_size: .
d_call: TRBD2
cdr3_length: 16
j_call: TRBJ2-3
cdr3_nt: TGTGCCAGCAGCTTGGGACTAGTTGAGAACTTTCAAACGCAGTATTTT
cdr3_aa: CASSLGLVENFQTQYF

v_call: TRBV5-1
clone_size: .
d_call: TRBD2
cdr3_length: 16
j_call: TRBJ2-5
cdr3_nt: TGCGCCAGCAGCATGACTAGCGGGAGAGGACAAGAGACCCAGTACTTC
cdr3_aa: CASSMTSGRGQETQYF

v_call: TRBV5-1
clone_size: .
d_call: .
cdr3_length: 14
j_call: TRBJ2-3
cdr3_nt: TGCGCCAGCAGCTTGGCCGGGGGCACAGATACGCGGTATTTT
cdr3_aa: CASSLAGGTDTRYF

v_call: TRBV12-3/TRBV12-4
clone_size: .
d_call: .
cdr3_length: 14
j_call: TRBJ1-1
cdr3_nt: TGTGCCAGCAGTACTCAACAGGGGAACACTGAAGCTTTCTTT
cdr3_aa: CASSTQQGNTEAFF

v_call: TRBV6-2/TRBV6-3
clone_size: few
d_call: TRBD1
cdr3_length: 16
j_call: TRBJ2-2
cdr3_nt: TGTGCCAGCAGCCTCGGACAGGGGCCACACACCGGGGAGCTGTTTTTT
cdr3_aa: CASSLGQGPHTGELFF

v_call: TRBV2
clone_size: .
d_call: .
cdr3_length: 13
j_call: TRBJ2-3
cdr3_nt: TGTGCCAGCAGGCCGTGGGGGGCAGATACGCAGTATTTT
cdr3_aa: CASRPWGADTQYF

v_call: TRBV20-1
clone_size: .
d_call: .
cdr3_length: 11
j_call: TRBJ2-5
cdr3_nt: TGCAGTGGGGGGAACCAAGAGACCCAGTACTTC
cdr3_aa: CSGGNQETQYF

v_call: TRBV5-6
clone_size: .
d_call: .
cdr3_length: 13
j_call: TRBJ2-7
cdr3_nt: TGTGCCAGCAGCTTGGAGCATGACTACGAGCAGTACTTC
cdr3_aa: CASSLEHDYEQYF

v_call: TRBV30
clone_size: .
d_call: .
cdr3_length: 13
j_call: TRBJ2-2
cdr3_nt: TGTGCCTGGAGCGGGTTTAACACCGGGGAGCTGTTTTTT
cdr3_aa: CAWSGFNTGELFF

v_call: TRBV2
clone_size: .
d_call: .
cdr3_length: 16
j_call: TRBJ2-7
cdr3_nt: TGTGCCAGCAGTGAAGCTCGGGGGGCCGGGTATAACGAGCAGTACTTC
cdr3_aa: CASSEARGAGYNEQYF

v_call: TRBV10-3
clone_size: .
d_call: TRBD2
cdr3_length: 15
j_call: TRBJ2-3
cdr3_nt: TGTGCCGTCAGGAAAAGCGGGAGTCTCACAGATACGCAGTATTTT
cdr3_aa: CAVRKSGSLTDTQYF

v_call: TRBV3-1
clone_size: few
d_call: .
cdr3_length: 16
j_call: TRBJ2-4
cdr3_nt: TGTGCCAGCAGCCGAGGGACCCTTGTAGCCAAAAACATTCAGTACTTC
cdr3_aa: CASSRGTLVAKNIQYF

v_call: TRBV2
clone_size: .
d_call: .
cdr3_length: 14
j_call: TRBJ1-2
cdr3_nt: TGTGCCAGCAGTGAGCAGACGTCTAACTATGGCTACACCTTC
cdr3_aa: CASSEQTSNYGYTF

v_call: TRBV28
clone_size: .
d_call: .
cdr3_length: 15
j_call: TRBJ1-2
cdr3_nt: TGTGCCAGCAGTGCCCGGGCTCTGAGAGACTATGGCTACACCTTC
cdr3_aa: CASSARALRDYGYTF

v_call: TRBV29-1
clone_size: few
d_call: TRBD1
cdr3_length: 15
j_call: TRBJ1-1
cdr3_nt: TGCAGCGTTGAAGGGACAGGGACAGGGAACACTGAAGCTTTCTTT
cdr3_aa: CSVEGTGTGNTEAFF

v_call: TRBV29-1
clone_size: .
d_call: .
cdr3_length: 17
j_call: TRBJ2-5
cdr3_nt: TGCAGCGTTGAACCCAGGAGGGACAGCGTAAGCCGGGAGACCCAGTACTTC
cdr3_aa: CSVEPRRDSVSRETQYF

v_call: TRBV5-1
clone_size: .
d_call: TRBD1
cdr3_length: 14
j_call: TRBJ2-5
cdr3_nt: TGCGCCAGCAGCCCGGACAGGCCAGAGGAGACCCAGTACTTC
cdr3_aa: CASSPDRPEETQYF

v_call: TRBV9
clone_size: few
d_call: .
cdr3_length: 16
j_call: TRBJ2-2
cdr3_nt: TGTGCCAGCAGCGTAGACCCAGCGGTAAACACCGGGGAGCTGTTTTTT
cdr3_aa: CASSVDPAVNTGELFF

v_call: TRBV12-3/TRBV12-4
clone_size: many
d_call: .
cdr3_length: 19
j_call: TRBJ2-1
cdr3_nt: TGTGCCAGCAACCCTAGGGGGAATAGCGGGCAGCAATTATACAATGAGCAGTTCTTC
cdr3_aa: CASNPRGNSGQQLYNEQFF

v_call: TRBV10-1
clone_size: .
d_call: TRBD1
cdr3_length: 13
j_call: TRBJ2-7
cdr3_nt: TGCGCCAGCAGCCTCGGGACAGTTACGGAGCAGTACTTC
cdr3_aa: CASSLGTVTEQYF

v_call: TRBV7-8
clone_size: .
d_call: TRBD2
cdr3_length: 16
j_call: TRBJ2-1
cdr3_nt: TGTGCCAGCAGTCCTCTTCTAGTGGGAGGGAACAATGAGCAGTTCTTC
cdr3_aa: CASSPLLVGGNNEQFF

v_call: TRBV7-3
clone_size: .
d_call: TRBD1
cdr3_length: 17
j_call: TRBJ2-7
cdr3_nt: TGTGCCAGCAGCTTATTAGGATTGGGGACAGGGGACAATGAGCAGTACTTC
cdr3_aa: CASSLLGLGTGDNEQYF

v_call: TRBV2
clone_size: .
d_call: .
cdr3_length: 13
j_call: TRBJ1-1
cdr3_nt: TGTGCCAGCCCCCCCCCAGGGGACACTGAAGCTTTCTTT
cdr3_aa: CASPPPGDTEAFF

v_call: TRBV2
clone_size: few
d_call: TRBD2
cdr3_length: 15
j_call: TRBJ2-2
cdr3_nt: TGTGCCAGCAGTGAAGTTGCGGGGGGCACCGGGGAGCTGTTTTTT
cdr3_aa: CASSEVAGGTGELFF